Sequencing of this TCR beta chain was carried out in a study of CD8 T cells in ankylosing spondylitis. Notes on the study in general: What seemed typical of ankylosing spondylitis blood was a TCR beta motif built from roughly eight highly homologous variants.

This CDR3 contains 12 residues. The germline gives CDR1 SQVTM, CDR2 ANQGSEA. V lost 0 bases and J lost 8, with 10 bases in between. TCRdb called the 5' RACE reads again in MiXCR, with one record for every CDR3 protein. The table has some 800,000 distinct CDR3 sequences, approximately 10% seen once. This clonotype occurred many times. The antigen is unknown. This sequence joins TRBV29-1 and TRBJ1-1; the D is unclear. Sequenced sample: blood, either unsorted or a sorted T cell fraction (not recorded which). This sequence originates from a male donor with ankylosing spondylitis. CDR3 loop: CSVEDAGSEAFF. Here the CDR3 DNA reads TGCAGCGTTGAAGATGCAGGCTCCGAAGCTTTCTTT. The full variable domain, its missing parts supplied by reference TRBV29-1 and TRBJ1-1, is SAVISQKPSRDICQRGTSLTIQCQVDSQVTMMFWYRQQPGQSLTLIATANQGSEATYESGFVIDKFPISRPNLTFSTLTVSNMSPEDSSIYLCSVEDAGSEAFFGQGTRLTVV.